This is a list of T cell receptor beta chains from one sample in a study of blood T cells in healthy people across ages. TCRdb reanalysed the 5' RACE reads using MiXCR and keeps one entry per CDR3 protein. This sample has 800,000 to 950,000 distinct CDR3 sequences; around 49% occur once, and the top ten carry under 15%. Sequencing was carried out using blood. These receptors originate from a man under 40 in good health. The CDR3 runs from the conserved cysteine through the conserved F or W. The D gene is left open where the match is weak. Clone size is given for some rows only: seen once, a few or many times, or a class if the clone is expanded.

cdr3_aa: CSARPGTGIERKLFF
cdr3_nt: TGCAGTGCTCGTCCCGGGACAGGGATTGAAAGAAAACTGTTTTTT
v_call: TRBV20-1
clone_size: many
d_call: TRBD1
j_call: TRBJ1-4

cdr3_aa: CASSLDRTSGYNEQFF
cdr3_nt: TGTGCCAGCAGTTTAGACAGGACTAGCGGCTACAATGAGCAGTTCTTC
v_call: TRBV12-3/TRBV12-4
clone_size: .
d_call: TRBD2
j_call: TRBJ2-1

cdr3_aa: CASSKIGTGGAIYGYTF
cdr3_nt: TGTGCCAGCAGCAAAATCGGGACAGGGGGCGCAATATATGGCTACACCTTC
v_call: TRBV11-2
clone_size: .
d_call: TRBD1
j_call: TRBJ1-2

cdr3_aa: CSAREMGYNEQFF
cdr3_nt: TGCAGTGCTAGAGAAATGGGGTACAATGAGCAGTTCTTC
v_call: TRBV20-1
clone_size: few
d_call: .
j_call: TRBJ2-1

cdr3_aa: CASSLQIATCEQYF
cdr3_nt: TGTGCCAGCAGCTTACAGATTGCGACCTGCGAGCAGTACTTC
v_call: TRBV7-8
clone_size: .
d_call: .
j_call: TRBJ2-7

cdr3_aa: CASSTRSETEAFF
cdr3_nt: TGTGCCAGCAGCACCAGGTCAGAGACTGAAGCTTTCTTT
v_call: TRBV7-9
clone_size: .
d_call: .
j_call: TRBJ1-1

cdr3_aa: CASSSRTSAGGDEQYF
cdr3_nt: TGTGCCAGCAGCTCCAGGACTAGCGCGGGAGGCGACGAGCAGTACTTC
v_call: TRBV11-1
clone_size: .
d_call: TRBD2
j_call: TRBJ2-7

cdr3_aa: CASSHRQGAGNEQFF
cdr3_nt: TGTGCCAGCAGCCACAGACAGGGGGCAGGCAATGAGCAGTTCTTC
v_call: TRBV9
clone_size: few
d_call: TRBD1
j_call: TRBJ2-1

cdr3_aa: CSARDAPQRGGGNEQFF
cdr3_nt: TGCAGTGCTAGAGACGCCCCTCAGCGGGGGGGCGGCAATGAGCAGTTCTTC
v_call: TRBV20-1
clone_size: .
d_call: TRBD2
j_call: TRBJ2-1

cdr3_aa: CASSVEIRSTDTQYF
cdr3_nt: TGTGCCAGCAGCGTAGAAATCCGAAGCACAGATACGCAGTATTTT
v_call: TRBV9
clone_size: .
d_call: .
j_call: TRBJ2-3

cdr3_aa: CATSGPQGLDYNEQFF
cdr3_nt: TGTGCCACCAGTGGTCCCCAGGGTTTGGACTACAATGAGCAGTTCTTC
v_call: TRBV24-1
clone_size: once
d_call: .
j_call: TRBJ2-1

cdr3_aa: CASSPGMVYTF
cdr3_nt: TGTGCCAGCAGCCCAGGGATGGTCTACACCTTC
v_call: TRBV5-5
clone_size: .
d_call: .
j_call: TRBJ1-2

cdr3_aa: CSVEDRQVHYGYTF
cdr3_nt: TGCAGCGTTGAAGATCGGCAGGTTCACTATGGCTACACCTTC
v_call: TRBV29-1
clone_size: few
d_call: .
j_call: TRBJ1-2

cdr3_aa: CSARRRGRSDYNEQFF
cdr3_nt: TGCAGTGCTAGAAGGAGGGGCCGCTCTGACTACAATGAGCAGTTCTTC
v_call: TRBV20-1
clone_size: .
d_call: .
j_call: TRBJ2-1

cdr3_aa: CAISDQGRNSPPHF
cdr3_nt: TGTGCCATCAGTGACCAGGGCCGTAATTCACCCCCCCACTTT
v_call: TRBV10-3
clone_size: .
d_call: .
j_call: TRBJ1-6

cdr3_aa: CASSEALRQPQHF
cdr3_nt: TGTGCCAGCAGTGAAGCGCTTCGTCAGCCCCAGCATTTT
v_call: TRBV6-1
clone_size: few
d_call: .
j_call: TRBJ1-5

cdr3_aa: CASRDLGTSGDEQFF
cdr3_nt: TGTGCCAGCAGGGACCTCGGGACTAGCGGGGATGAGCAGTTCTTC
v_call: TRBV28
clone_size: .
d_call: TRBD2
j_call: TRBJ2-1

cdr3_aa: CASNLLTGKETQYF
cdr3_nt: TGTGCCAGCAACCTCTTGACAGGAAAAGAGACCCAGTACTTC
v_call: TRBV7-9
clone_size: .
d_call: .
j_call: TRBJ2-5

cdr3_aa: CASSREAYTDTQYF
cdr3_nt: TGTGCCAGCTCCCGTGAAGCCTACACAGATACGCAGTATTTT
v_call: TRBV7-2
clone_size: .
d_call: .
j_call: TRBJ2-3

cdr3_aa: CASIPTTSTDTQYF
cdr3_nt: TGTGCCAGCATCCCGACTACTAGCACAGATACGCAGTATTTT
v_call: TRBV12-3/TRBV12-4
clone_size: .
d_call: .
j_call: TRBJ2-3

cdr3_aa: CASRGDTLYGYTF
cdr3_nt: TGTGCCAGCAGGGGGGACACCCTCTATGGCTACACCTTC
v_call: TRBV2
clone_size: .
d_call: .
j_call: TRBJ1-2

cdr3_aa: CASSPGQRDSSYEQYF
cdr3_nt: TGTGCCAGCAGCCCCGGACAGAGAGATTCTTCCTACGAGCAGTACTTC
v_call: TRBV12-3/TRBV12-4
clone_size: .
d_call: .
j_call: TRBJ2-7

cdr3_aa: CASSCGVRDIQYF
cdr3_nt: TGTGCCAGCAGCTGCGGGGTCAGGGACATTCAGTACTTC
v_call: TRBV7-2
clone_size: .
d_call: .
j_call: TRBJ2-4

cdr3_aa: CASSSTGYNQPQHF
cdr3_nt: TGCGCCAGCAGTTCGACAGGGTACAATCAGCCCCAGCATTTT
v_call: TRBV4-1
clone_size: .
d_call: TRBD1
j_call: TRBJ1-5

cdr3_aa: CSAREGVARYTEAFF
cdr3_nt: TGCAGTGCTAGAGAAGGGGTGGCCAGATACACTGAAGCTTTCTTT
v_call: TRBV20-1
clone_size: .
d_call: .
j_call: TRBJ1-1

cdr3_aa: CASKPGQGNTGELFF
cdr3_nt: TGTGCCAGCAAACCGGGACAGGGGAACACCGGGGAGCTGTTTTTT
v_call: TRBV12-3/TRBV12-4
clone_size: .
d_call: TRBD1
j_call: TRBJ2-2